These 21 T cell receptor beta chains share one sample of origin, sequenced in a study of a mutant IDH1 vaccine in newly diagnosed glioma. Time point of the sample: week 5, during vaccination. Doses comprised 300 ug of mutant IDH1 20-mer peptide each, plus topical imiquimod. The protocol was immunoSEQ multiplex PCR, while the TCRdb copy is restricted to in-frame clones and leaves out a portion. The data contain 50,000 or so clones, roughly four fifths of them singletons. Their recognized antigens are unknown. Sequencing was performed on PBMCs, taken from a glioma patient whose treatment included an IDH1 peptide vaccine. The receptors shown here come from a woman in her fifties or sixties with glioma.

This chain links TRBV5-1 with TRBJ2-1, with 8 bases fitting TRBD1. Trimming cost V 4 bases and J 4 bases; bases outside gene matches: 4. This CDR3 comprises 14 residues. Germline V lookup: CDR1 SGHRS, CDR2 YFSETQ. CDR3 sequence (DNA): TGCGCCAGCAGCATGGGACAGGATTACAATGAGCAGTTCTTC. This encodes CASSMGQDYNEQFF. Together with reference TRBV5-1 and TRBJ2-1, the CDR3 gives the full variable domain: KAGVTQTPRYLIKTRGQQVTLSCSPISGHRSVSWYQQTPGQGLQFLFEYFSETQRNKGNFPGRFSGRQFSNSRSEMNVSTLELGDSALYLCASSMGQDYNEQFFGPGTRLTVL.

The chain uses TRBV5-6 and TRBJ2-3, with D unclear. V gave up 4 bases and J gave up 5 bases, with 11 bases separating them. This CDR3 has 13 residues. Per the germline V gene, CDR1 is SGHDT and CDR2 is YYEEEE. The CDR3 DNA reads as TGTGCCAGCAGCCCTCCCCTAAGAGATACGCAGTATTTT. Protein product: CASSPPLRDTQYF.

This clone came up a few times. The J gene is TRBJ2-2, the V gene TRBV6-4, with 7 bases lining up with TRBD2. With 2 bases clipped from V and 6 bases from J, the junction kept 3 bases outside the gene matches. Germline lookup yields CDR1 MRHNA and CDR2 SNTAGT. The CDR3 consists of 14 residues. This CDR3 is CASSDGGDSGELFF. CDR3 coding DNA: TGTGCCAGCAGTGACGGGGGGGACTCCGGGGAGCTGTTTTTT.

J is TRBJ2-2 and V is TRBV2, with TRBD1 matching 10 bases. Germline CDR1 SNHLY, CDR2 FYNNEI. The length of the CDR3 is 14 residues. Losses at the gene ends were 8 bases for V and 4 bases for J; bases not matched to a gene: 4. The DNA of the CDR3 is TGTGCCAGCGGGGGACAGGGGCTCACCGGGGAGCTGTTTTTT. Protein sequence: CASGGQGLTGELFF.

The chain links TRBV7-6 to TRBJ2-3, with D uncertain. This CDR3 has 12 amino acids. Germline assignment: CDR1 SGHVS and CDR2 FNYEAQ. Trimming shortened V by 0 bases and J by 4 bases, and 2 bases separated the two germline ends. The CDR3 coding sequence is TGTGCCAGCAGCTTAGCGGCAGATACGCAGTATTTT. Translation: CASSLAADTQYF. The entire variable domain, with the rest obtained from reference TRBV7-6 and TRBJ2-3, is as follows: GAGVSQSPRYKVTKRGQDVALRCDPISGHVSLYWYRQALGQGPEFLTYFNYEAQQDKSGLPNDRFSAERPEGSISTLTIQRTEQRDSAMYRCASSLAADTQYFGPGTRLTVL.

This clone was observed a handful of times. The V call is TRBV9, the J call TRBJ1-1; D is unresolved. CDR1 is SGDLS, CDR2 YYNGEE, per germline. This CDR3 is 15 amino acids long. V lost 4 bases and J lost 5, with 18 bases in between. The CDR3: CASSRGTLGETEAFF. DNA for the CDR3: TGTGCCAGCAGCCGCGGAACATTAGGAGAGACTGAAGCTTTCTTT.

V usage is TRBV19 and J usage is TRBJ2-6; D is ambiguous. CDR1 is LNHDA and CDR2 is SQIVND in the germline V gene (reference sequence). The germline V and J ends were trimmed by 3 bases and 1 base, with 13 bases remaining between them. CDR3 length: 17 amino acids. The CDR3 DNA sequence: TGTGCCAGTAGTATCATGTACTCCAATTCTGGGGCCAACGTCCTGACTTTC. Its protein product is CASSIMYSNSGANVLTF.

The V and J genes are TRBV19 and TRBJ2-1; 12 nucleotides agree with TRBD2. Germline CDR1 LNHDA, CDR2 SQIVND (reference sequence). The trim removed 6 bases at V and 0 bases at J, leaving 9 bases unmatched. The CDR3 length is 18 residues. Here the CDR3 DNA reads TGTGCCAGTAGGACTAGCGGGGGACGAGGCTCCTCCTACAATGAGCAGTTCTTC. Translated, it gives CASRTSGGRGSSYNEQFF.

This clone was seen a handful of times. J is TRBJ1-5 and V is TRBV5-6; D might be TRBD1 (5 bases). Trimming took off 7 bases at V and 6 bases at J, with 14 bases between the two ends. CDR3 length: 13 amino acids. The germline CDR1 and CDR2 sequences are SGHDT and YYEEEE. Here the CDR3 reads CASSGGGGQPQHF. In DNA, the CDR3 is TGTGCCAGCTCCGGTGGGGGAGGTCAGCCCCAGCATTTT.

The chain is built from TRBV5-4 and TRBJ1-6, with D tentatively TRBD1 (6 bases). This CDR3 spans 14 amino acids. Trimming took off 3 bases at V and 5 bases at J, with 9 bases between the two ends. Germline CDR1 SGHNT, CDR2 YYREEE (reference sequence). The CDR3 region has the DNA TGTGCCAGCAGCTCCCAGGGGAATAATTCACCCCTCCACTTT. This translates into CASSSQGNNSPLHF.

This clone has a handful of counts. V gene TRBV27 combines with J gene TRBJ1-1; TRBD1 aligns across 7 bases. Per the germline V gene, CDR1 is MNHEY and CDR2 is SMNVEV (reference sequence). This CDR3 is 12 amino acids long. The junction had 4 bases not matched to a gene; V was cut back by 6 bases and J by 6 bases. The CDR3 sequence: CASRGQAPEAFF. CDR3 bases: TGTGCCAGCAGAGGACAGGCCCCTGAAGCTTTCTTT.

This chain uses TRBV29-1 with TRBJ1-3, with a weak D call TRBD1 (5 bases). This CDR3 has 13 residues. Germline V CDR1 and CDR2: SQVTM, ANQGSEA. Trimming took 7 bases from V and 4 from J, leaving 14 bases between them. The chain's CDR3 is CSAFAGRGNTIYF. CDR3 bases: TGCAGCGCCTTCGCGGGGCGAGGAAACACCATATATTTT.

The V and J genes are TRBV10-3 and TRBJ2-7, with a weak D call TRBD1 (5 bases). CDR3 length: 13 amino acids. The germline V gene has CDR1 ENHRY and CDR2 SYGVKD. Trimming left V 6 bases short and J 7 bases short, with 16 bases between. The CDR3 sequence: CAISPGHRWEQYF. The CDR3 bases are TGTGCCATCAGCCCTGGACACCGGTGGGAGCAGTACTTC.

The V call is TRBV7-2, the J call TRBJ1-1, with D possibly TRBD1 on 5 matching bases. The CDR3 spans 12 residues. The V end lost 6 bases, the J end lost 11 bases, and 16 bases lay between the germline ends. Germline assignment: CDR1 SGHTA and CDR2 FQGNSA. CDR3 loop: CASRLSPGLAFF. The CDR3 bases are TGTGCCAGCAGGCTATCCCCAGGGCTTGCTTTCTTT.

V gene TRBV9 combines with J gene TRBJ1-3; the D is unclear. The ends were cut back, 9 bases at V and 0 bases at J, with 13 bases in the middle. The CDR3 is 14 amino acids. Germline loops: CDR1 SGDLS, CDR2 YYNGEE. The CDR3 region is CATAPGFSGNTIYF. The CDR3 DNA follows: TGTGCCACCGCCCCGGGGTTCTCTGGAAACACCATATATTTT.

The chain joins TRBV9 to TRBJ1-2; 11 nucleotides agree with TRBD1. The V segment lost 4 bases and the J segment 7 bases; nucleotides outside the gene matches: 9. Germline CDR1 and CDR2: SGDLS and YYNGEE. CDR3 length: 15 residues. The CDR3 is CASSNGQGALGGYTF. The CDR3 DNA follows: TGTGCCAGCAGCAACGGACAGGGGGCATTGGGTGGCTACACCTTC.

The V and J genes are TRBV18 and TRBJ1-5, with D possibly matching TRBD1 (5 bases). Germline CDR1 is KGHSH and CDR2 is LQKENI. This CDR3 has 15 residues. Trimming left V 6 bases short and J 2 bases short, with 14 bases between. The CDR3 DNA reads as TGTGCCAGCTCCGAGCTCAGGGAAGGCAATCAGCCCCAGCATTTT. This encodes CASSELREGNQPQHF.

V and J are TRBV10-1 and TRBJ1-5; no clear D. The CDR3 totals 11 residues. Germline CDR1 WNHNN, CDR2 SYGVQD (reference sequence). V lost 6 bases, J lost 7 bases, and 7 bases lay in between. For the CDR3, the DNA is TGCGCCAGCAGGTCGGCCCAGCCCCAGCATTTT. Protein sequence: CASRSAQPQHF.

This rearrangement joins TRBV5-1 to TRBJ2-7; TRBD2 is a possible D gene (7 bases). The CDR3 totals 14 residues. Germline lookup yields CDR1 SGHRS and CDR2 YFSETQ. Trimming left V 0 bases short and J 5 bases short, with 12 bases between. The CDR3 reads CASSLAGGIDEQYF. DNA of the CDR3: TGCGCCAGCAGCTTGGCGGGGGGCATCGACGAGCAGTACTTC.

The chain joins TRBV19 to TRBJ2-3; D is perhaps TRBD2 (6 bases). This CDR3 region has 16 residues. Looked up from germline, CDR1 is LNHDA and CDR2 is SQIVND (reference sequence). V was trimmed by 4 bases and J by 1 base, leaving 15 bases between them. Here the CDR3 reads CASSSISGGGTDTQYF. CDR3 nucleotide sequence: TGTGCCAGTAGTAGCATTTCGGGCGGGGGCACAGATACGCAGTATTTT.

The chain uses TRBV9 and TRBJ2-6; TRBD2 agrees at 7 bases. Per the germline V gene, CDR1 is SGDLS and CDR2 is YYNGEE. The CDR3 spans 16 residues. V gave up 7 bases and J gave up 0 bases; unmatched junction bases: 7. The CDR3 region is CASRGRGDSGANVLTF. The DNA of the CDR3 is TGTGCCAGCCGAGGGAGGGGAGACTCTGGGGCCAACGTCCTGACTTTC.